The sequence of this TCR beta chain was determined in a study of T cell responses to AZD1222 COVID-19 vaccine. The study's findings and limits: Spike-specific TCRs gained breadth and depth after people received two AZD1222 doses. Females made up more of the donors, who were largely white British, and clonal diversity may have come out too low.

In regard to this clone: Its antigen is currently unknown.

The repertoire was sequenced with immunoSEQ multiplex PCR; TCRdb's copy has only in-frame clones and lacks some. The sample consists of 90,000 to 120,000 clones, approximately 89% of them appearing once. The CDR3 totals 14 residues. The V gene's germline CDR1 is LNHDA and CDR2 SQIVND (reference sequence). V was trimmed by 5 bases and J by 2 bases, leaving 12 bases between them. This TCR was sampled from an adult in good health. The specimen comprised peripheral blood, sampled on day 0 of AZD1222 vaccination. V and J are TRBV19 and TRBJ2-5, with TRBD2 as a possible D gene (5 bases). In DNA form, the CDR3 reads TGTGCCAGTAGTTCTGGACTTCTACAAGAGACCCAGTACTTC. Residues: CASSSGLLQETQYF.